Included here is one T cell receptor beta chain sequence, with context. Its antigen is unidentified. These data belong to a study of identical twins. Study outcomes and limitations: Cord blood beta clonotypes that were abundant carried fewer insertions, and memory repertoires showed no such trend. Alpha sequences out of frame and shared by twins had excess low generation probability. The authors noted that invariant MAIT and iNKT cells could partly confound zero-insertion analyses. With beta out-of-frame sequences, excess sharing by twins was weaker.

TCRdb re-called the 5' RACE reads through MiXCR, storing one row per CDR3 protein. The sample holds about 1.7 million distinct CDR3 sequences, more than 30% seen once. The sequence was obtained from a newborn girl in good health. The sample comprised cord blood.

CDR3 bases: TGTGCCAGCAGCCAAGATACCGCACGCTACACCTTC. This codes for CASSQDTARYTF. The chain couples TRBV4-2 to TRBJ1-2; D unclear. Trimming left V 0 bases short and J 9 bases short, with 8 bases between. Germline assignment: CDR1 LGHNA and CDR2 YNFKEQ. The CDR3 has 12 amino acids.